This TCR beta chain was obtained from a study of shared clonotypes between healthy human individuals. With regard to this clone: Its antigen is currently unknown.

Points from the study as a whole: Naive CD4 clonotypes overlapped across a handful of donors at approximately 5.3%.

Caucasian adults living in Nashville, Tennessee, provided all samples. Measured with immunoSEQ multiplex PCR; TCRdb has only the in-frame clones, and not every one. The repertoire includes about 2.3 million clones, more than 85% of them detected once, and around 0.4% sits in the top ten. This clonotype was obtained from a man between 18 and 29 years old in good health. Some clones in this sample may be carry-over from other donors' samples. The specimen was naive CD4+ T cells from PBMCs. Subset noted: CD45RA+ positively selected.

CDR3 region: CASSQRRTEAFF. The CDR3 DNA is TGTGCCAGCAGCCAGAGGCGCACTGAAGCTTTCTTT. The chain is built from TRBV28 and TRBJ1-1; D remains ambiguous. Germline V gene sequence: CDR1 MDHEN, CDR2 SYDVKM. The CDR3 has 12 amino acids. V was cut by 6 bases and J by 4 bases, with 9 bases left in between.